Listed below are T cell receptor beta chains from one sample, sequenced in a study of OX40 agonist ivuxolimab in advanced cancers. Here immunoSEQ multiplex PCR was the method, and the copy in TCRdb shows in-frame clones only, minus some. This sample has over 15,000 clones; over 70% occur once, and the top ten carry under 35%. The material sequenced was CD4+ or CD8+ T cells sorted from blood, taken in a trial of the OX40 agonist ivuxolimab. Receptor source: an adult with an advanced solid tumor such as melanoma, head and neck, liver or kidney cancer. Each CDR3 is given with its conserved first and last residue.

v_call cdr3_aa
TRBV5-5 CASSDPPREKLFF
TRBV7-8 CASSINPGLAGGYNEQFF
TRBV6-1 CASSAMWTGMNIREQYF
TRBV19 CASSISLDSPTEAFF
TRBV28 CASSLNTGELFF
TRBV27 CASSLRGGYEQYF
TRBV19 CASSIRGLNSNQPQHF
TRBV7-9 CASSLVQGGNTIYF
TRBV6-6 CASSYTEQFF
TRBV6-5 CASSYGTSGNEQFF
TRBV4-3 CASSQDTGVSEQFF
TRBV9 CASSGTPGNQPQHF
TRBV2 CASSGLDSSYEQYF
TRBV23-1 CASSQSSSGSNFMNTGELFF
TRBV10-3 CAISKLIPLTLGTSGRRNEQFF
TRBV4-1 CASSRMQGADYEQYF
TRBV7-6 CASSSLAGGPDYEQYF
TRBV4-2 CASSQEYEQYF
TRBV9 CASSVGADLNTEAFF
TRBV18 CASSPGSGKRLYEQYF
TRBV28 CASSFSEKLFF
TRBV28 CASSSLFPEQFF
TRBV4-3 CASSTWTSGYEQYF
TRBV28 CASADVDTGELFF